Listed below are T cell receptor beta chains from one sample, sequenced in a study of blood T cell repertoires in COVID-19. Assay: immunoSEQ multiplex PCR; the TCRdb copy retains only in-frame clones and omits some. The table lists more than 85,000 clones, under 90% of them singletons. The sequenced sample consisted of peripheral blood. The receptors originated from a woman in her forties or fifties with acute or convalescent COVID-19. Each CDR3 is given with its conserved first and last residue. A D gene is named only where the DNA matches it firmly. Size tells how often a clone was seen (once, few, many) or the class of an expanded clone, and some rows leave it out.

>.|TRBJ1-5|.|TRBV2
CASSPPPPGKPQHF
TGTGCCAGCAGTCCCCCCCCTCCAGGGAAGCCCCAGCATTTT
>.|TRBJ2-2|.|TRBV19
CASSIVGGAQAGELFF
TGTGCCAGTAGTATAGTTGGCGGGGCACAAGCCGGGGAGCTGTTTTTT
>TRBD1|TRBJ1-2|few|TRBV5-1
CASSLDRATNYGYTF
TGCGCCAGCAGCTTAGACAGGGCCACCAACTATGGCTACACCTTC
>TRBD1|TRBJ1-4|once|TRBV5-6
CASSRERTGAHNEKLFF
TGTGCCAGCAGCAGGGAGAGGACAGGAGCCCATAATGAAAAACTGTTTTTT
>TRBD1|TRBJ1-1|.|TRBV7-6
CASSSLDRANTEAFF
TGTGCCAGCAGCTCCTTGGACAGGGCGAACACTGAAGCTTTCTTT
>.|TRBJ2-7|.|TRBV15
CATSRDRGIGYEQYF
TGTGCCACCAGCAGAGACAGGGGAATTGGGTACGAGCAGTACTTC
>TRBD2|TRBJ2-1|.|TRBV27
CASKVAGQYNEQFF
TGTGCCAGCAAAGTAGCGGGACAATACAATGAGCAGTTCTTC
>.|TRBJ2-3|.|TRBV7-4
CASSLEETDKQNTDTQYF
TGTGCCAGCAGTTTAGAGGAGACAGATAAACAAAATACAGATACGCAGTATTTT
>TRBD1|TRBJ1-2|.|TRBV5-8
CASSLVGTEIWDGYTF
TGTGCCAGCAGCTTGGTCGGGACAGAGATTTGGGATGGCTACACCTTC
>.|TRBJ2-2|.|TRBV2
CASSADRPGELFF
TGTGCCAGCAGTGCAGACAGACCCGGGGAGCTGTTTTTT
>TRBD1|TRBJ1-2|.|TRBV27
CASSPLRDSYGYTF
TGTGCCAGCAGTCCCCTCCGGGACAGCTATGGCTACACCTTC
>.|TRBJ1-2|.|TRBV19
CASSTKPRGGGDGYTF
TGTGCCAGTAGTACCAAACCTCGTGGGGGGGGCGATGGCTACACCTTC
>TRBD2|TRBJ2-3|.|TRBV4-1
CASSQDWRRGEVDTQYF
TGCGCCAGCAGCCAAGATTGGCGGCGGGGGGAAGTAGATACGCAGTATTTT
>.|TRBJ1-6|.|TRBV10-3
CAISESGQLSYNSPLHF
TGTGCCATCAGTGAGTCGGGACAACTCTCCTATAATTCACCCCTCCACTTT
>.|TRBJ1-1|.|TRBV18
CASSPQEGIWNTEAFF
TGTGCCAGCTCCCCTCAGGAGGGGATCTGGAACACTGAAGCTTTCTTT